This is a list of T cell receptor beta chains from one sample in a study of neoadjuvant anti-PD-1 for oral cavity cancer. TCRdb's copy holds only in-frame clones and misses some; the assay was immunoSEQ multiplex PCR. Of roughly 13,000 clones listed, more than 55% were seen once; the top ten hold more than 9%. Sequenced here: tumor tissue, sampled before nivolumab (anti-PD-1) treatment. The source is a person aged 40-85 years with oral cavity squamous cell carcinoma. Each CDR3 is given with its conserved first and last residue. Each record gives: J gene, D gene, clone size, V gene, CDR3 length, CDR3 protein, CDR3 DNA. D genes are given only for firm matches. The size entry is marked missing in some rows and otherwise reads once, few, many or a size class.

TRBJ1-2,-,-,TRBV30,12,CAWSMTAGGYTF,TGTGCCTGGAGTATGACAGCCGGCGGCTACACCTTC
TRBJ2-1,TRBD2,-,TRBV9,15,CASSVRWEGQDEQFF,TGTGCCAGCAGCGTTAGGTGGGAGGGCCAGGATGAGCAGTTCTTC
TRBJ2-1,TRBD2,-,TRBV7-9,15,CASSTTSGGNNEQFF,TGTGCCAGCAGCACAACTAGCGGGGGAAACAATGAGCAGTTCTTC
TRBJ2-4,TRBD2,-,TRBV19,18,CASSIAGGGLAEKNIQYF,TGTGCCAGTAGTATCGCGGGGGGAGGACTAGCGGAAAAAAACATTCAGTACTTC
TRBJ2-7,TRBD1,-,TRBV7-8,14,CASSFAGTEYEQYF,TGTGCCAGCAGCTTTGCCGGGACAGAATACGAGCAGTACTTC
TRBJ2-1,TRBD2,-,TRBV11-1,15,CASSPRSGSREEQFF,TGTGCCAGCAGCCCCCGTAGCGGGAGCCGAGAAGAGCAGTTCTTC
TRBJ2-5,-,-,TRBV10-1,13,CASSDAGLETQYF,TGCGCCAGCAGTGATGCGGGGTTGGAGACCCAGTACTTC
TRBJ2-1,-,-,TRBV5-1,12,CASSSSGHEQFF,TGCGCCAGCAGCTCCTCGGGCCATGAGCAGTTCTTC
TRBJ2-1,-,-,TRBV6-1,15,CASSEAAGSYNEQFF,TGTGCCAGCAGTGAAGCAGCAGGGTCCTACAATGAGCAGTTCTTC
TRBJ2-3,-,-,TRBV30,12,CAYTLGADTQYF,TGTGCCTACACACTGGGAGCAGATACGCAGTATTTT
TRBJ2-7,-,-,TRBV5-4,14,CASSLDERTYEQYF,TGTGCCAGCAGCTTGGACGAGAGGACCTACGAGCAGTACTTC
TRBJ1-5,-,-,TRBV19,12,CASRQQNQPQHF,TGTGCCAGCCGCCAACAGAATCAGCCCCAGCATTTT
TRBJ1-1,-,-,TRBV30,13,CAWSQTLNTEAFF,TGTGCCTGGAGTCAGACACTGAACACTGAAGCTTTCTTT
TRBJ1-5,TRBD1,-,TRBV30,13,CALDRGGNQPQHF,TGTGCCCTTGACAGGGGGGGGAATCAGCCCCAGCATTTT
TRBJ2-5,TRBD2,-,TRBV30,17,CAWSRGTSGTRGETQYF,TGTGCCTGGAGTAGGGGGACTAGCGGTACTCGGGGAGAGACCCAGTACTTC
TRBJ2-7,-,-,TRBV5-1,12,CASRLEGYEQYF,TGCGCCAGCAGGTTGGAGGGGTATGAGCAGTACTTC
TRBJ2-1,-,medium-sized,TRBV9,14,CASSVGGVNNEQFF,TGTGCCAGCAGCGTCGGGGGAGTGAACAATGAGCAGTTCTTC
TRBJ2-1,TRBD1,-,TRBV5-6,15,CASSHPDRGRNEQFF,TGTGCCAGCAGCCACCCGGACAGGGGTCGGAATGAGCAGTTCTTC
TRBJ2-7,-,-,TRBV28,16,CASTESTTPSLYEQYF,TGTGCCAGCACCGAATCCACGACCCCTTCCCTCTACGAGCAGTACTTC
TRBJ1-5,-,-,TRBV6-1,12,CASSEWGLPQHF,TGTGCCAGCAGTGAATGGGGCCTGCCCCAGCATTTT
TRBJ1-1,TRBD1,few,TRBV4-1,14,CASSPGQLNTEAFF,TGCGCCAGCAGCCCGGGACAGTTGAACACTGAAGCTTTCTTT
TRBJ2-1,-,few,TRBV5-1,14,CASSSEGKGSEQFF,TGCGCCAGCAGCTCCGAGGGAAAAGGCAGTGAGCAGTTCTTC
TRBJ2-5,TRBD2,few,TRBV27,18,CASSLRGLAGGLKETQYF,TGTGCCAGCAGTTTACGGGGGCTAGCGGGAGGGTTGAAAGAGACCCAGTACTTC
TRBJ1-1,TRBD1,-,TRBV7-8,16,CASSLVQGAYNTEAFF,TGTGCCAGCAGCTTAGTCCAGGGGGCGTATAACACTGAAGCTTTCTTT
TRBJ2-1,TRBD2,few,TRBV4-1,12,CASSLGRDEQFF,TGCGCCAGCAGCTTAGGGAGGGATGAGCAGTTCTTC
TRBJ2-7,TRBD2,few,TRBV7-9,14,CASSSRDYTYEQYF,TGTGCCAGCAGCTCCCGGGACTACACCTACGAGCAGTACTTC
TRBJ1-2,TRBD1,once,TRBV29-1,16,CSASTSADRGNNGYTF,TGCAGCGCTTCCACCTCTGCGGACAGGGGGAACAATGGCTACACCTTC
TRBJ2-7,TRBD1,few,TRBV5-1,16,CASSSRGGQGWHEQYF,TGCGCCAGCAGCTCCCGGGGGGGACAGGGGTGGCACGAGCAGTACTTC
TRBJ1-5,-,-,TRBV7-9,15,CASSLASGGFQPQHF,TGTGCCAGCAGCTTAGCGTCGGGGGGCTTTCAGCCCCAGCATTTT
TRBJ2-7,-,once,TRBV7-2,13,CASSLTSTYEQYF,TGTGCCAGCAGCTTGACTAGTACCTACGAGCAGTACTTC
TRBJ2-3,-,-,TRBV5-6,13,CASSLLSVPTQYF,TGTGCCAGCAGCCTCCTGAGCGTGCCTACGCAGTATTTT
TRBJ2-7,TRBD2,-,TRBV10-3,16,CATGTSGPTGLYEQYF,TGTGCCACGGGGACTAGCGGCCCAACGGGGTTATACGAGCAGTACTTC
TRBJ2-1,-,-,TRBV14,13,CASSQDRWQREFF,TGTGCCAGCAGCCAAGATCGATGGCAGCGGGAGTTCTTC
TRBJ2-1,-,-,TRBV29-1,16,CSVEPNDRSSYNEQFF,TGCAGCGTTGAACCCAACGACAGGAGCTCCTACAATGAGCAGTTCTTC
TRBJ2-2,TRBD2,medium-sized,TRBV7-3,18,CASSSPSLGSGMTGELFF,TGTGCCAGCAGCTCTCCCTCTTTGGGTAGCGGGATGACCGGGGAGCTGTTTTTT
TRBJ1-2,-,-,TRBV7-3,12,CASSSGTGGYTF,TGTGCCAGCAGCTCTGGGACGGGCGGCTACACCTTC
TRBJ1-2,TRBD1,-,TRBV2,14,CASRVDRANYGYTF,TGTGCCAGCAGGGTAGACAGGGCTAACTATGGCTACACCTTC
TRBJ2-2,TRBD2,-,TRBV5-1,16,CASSPIAGGSTGELFF,TGCGCCAGCAGCCCAATAGCGGGGGGGTCCACCGGGGAGCTGTTTTTT
TRBJ2-5,TRBD2,-,TRBV29-1,12,CAAGGLQETQYF,TGCGCTGCGGGGGGATTGCAAGAGACCCAGTACTTC
TRBJ2-3,-,-,TRBV7-3,16,CASSLGLATLTDTQYF,TGTGCCAGCAGCTTAGGGCTAGCTACTCTCACAGATACGCAGTATTTT
TRBJ2-2,TRBD2,-,TRBV6-5,16,CASSYGLAVNTGELFF,TGTGCCAGCAGTTACGGACTAGCGGTGAACACCGGGGAGCTGTTTTTT
TRBJ2-2,TRBD2,-,TRBV30,15,CAWSKGLAGVGELFF,TGTGCCTGGAGTAAGGGACTAGCGGGAGTCGGGGAGCTGTTTTTT
TRBJ1-4,-,large,TRBV7-9,15,CASSFPSTTNEKLFF,TGTGCCAGCAGCTTTCCCAGTACAACTAATGAAAAACTGTTTTTT
TRBJ1-1,-,once,TRBV10-3,14,CAISERGANTEAFF,TGTGCCATCAGTGAACGGGGAGCCAACACTGAAGCTTTCTTT
TRBJ2-5,TRBD2,-,TRBV4-1,17,CASSPNSGRAEGETQYF,TGCGCCAGCAGCCCGAATAGCGGGAGGGCCGAGGGAGAGACCCAGTACTTC
TRBJ2-1,-,once,TRBV7-3,12,CASSFNTGEQFF,TGTGCCAGCAGCTTCAACACTGGGGAGCAGTTCTTC
TRBJ2-5,-,-,TRBV7-6,14,CASTEIAEQETQYF,TGTGCCAGCACAGAAATAGCGGAACAAGAGACCCAGTACTTC
TRBJ2-5,-,few,TRBV5-1,14,CASSLQNGGETQYF,TGCGCCAGCAGCTTGCAAAATGGGGGAGAGACCCAGTACTTC
TRBJ2-7,-,-,TRBV11-2,14,CASSFGVGVYEQYF,TGTGCCAGCAGCTTCGGTGTCGGCGTATACGAGCAGTACTTC
TRBJ2-3,-,few,TRBV7-6,15,CASSFGHLPTDTQYF,TGTGCCAGCAGCTTTGGGCACCTACCCACAGATACGCAGTATTTT
TRBJ1-1,-,once,TRBV11-2,13,CASSLQYYTEAFF,TGTGCCAGCAGCCTACAGTACTACACTGAAGCTTTCTTT
TRBJ1-5,-,-,TRBV27,13,CASRGHLNQPQHF,TGTGCCAGCAGAGGACACCTCAATCAGCCCCAGCATTTT
TRBJ1-5,-,medium-sized,TRBV28,15,CASSLARGGDQPQHF,TGTGCCAGCAGTTTAGCCAGGGGCGGCGATCAGCCCCAGCATTTT
TRBJ2-1,TRBD2,-,TRBV7-9,16,CASSSDGTSGYNEQFF,TGTGCCAGCAGCTCGGATGGAACTAGCGGTTACAATGAGCAGTTCTTC
TRBJ1-1,-,-,TRBV14,16,CASSQYTGPLSYEAFF,TGTGCCAGCAGCCAATATACAGGACCTTTAAGTTACGAAGCTTTCTTT
TRBJ1-3,TRBD1,-,TRBV5-6,14,CASSLEDRGNTIYF,TGTGCCAGCAGCTTGGAGGACAGGGGAAACACCATATATTTT